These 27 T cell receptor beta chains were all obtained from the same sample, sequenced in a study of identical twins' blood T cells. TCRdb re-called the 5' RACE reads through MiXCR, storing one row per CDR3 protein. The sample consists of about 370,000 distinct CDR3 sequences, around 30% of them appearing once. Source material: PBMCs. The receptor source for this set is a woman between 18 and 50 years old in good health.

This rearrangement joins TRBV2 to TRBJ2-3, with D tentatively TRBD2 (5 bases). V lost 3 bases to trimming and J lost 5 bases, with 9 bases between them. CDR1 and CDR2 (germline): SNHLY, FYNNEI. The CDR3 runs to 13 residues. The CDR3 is CASSDERLDTQYF. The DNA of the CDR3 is TGTGCCAGCAGTGATGAGCGGCTAGATACGCAGTATTTT. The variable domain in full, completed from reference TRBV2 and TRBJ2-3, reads EPEVTQTPSHQVTQMGQEVILRCVPISNHLYFYWYRQILGQKVEFLVSFYNNEISEKSEIFDDQFSVERPDGSNFTLKIRSTKLEDSAMYFCASSDERLDTQYFGPGTRLTVL.

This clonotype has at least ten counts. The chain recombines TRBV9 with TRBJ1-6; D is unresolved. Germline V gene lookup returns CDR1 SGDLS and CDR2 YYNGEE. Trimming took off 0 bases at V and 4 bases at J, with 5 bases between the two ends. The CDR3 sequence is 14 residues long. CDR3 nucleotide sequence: TGTGCCAGCAGCGTAGTGGGTTATAATTCACCCCTCCACTTT. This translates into CASSVVGYNSPLHF.

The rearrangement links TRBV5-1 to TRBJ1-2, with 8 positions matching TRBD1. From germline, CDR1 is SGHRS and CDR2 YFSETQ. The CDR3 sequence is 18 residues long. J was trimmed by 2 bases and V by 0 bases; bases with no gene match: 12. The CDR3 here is CASSLGNTGGAANYGYTF. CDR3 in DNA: TGCGCCAGCAGCTTGGGAAATACAGGGGGGGCGGCAAACTATGGCTACACCTTC.

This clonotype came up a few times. The CDR3 nucleotides are TGCAGTGCTAGAGGGGAATGGACTCGAAGTGGGTATGGCTACACCTTC. Residues: CSARGEWTRSGYGYTF. The chain uses TRBV20-1 and TRBJ1-2; D call uncertain. Germline loops: CDR1 DFQATT, CDR2 SNEGSKA (reference sequence). There are 16 residues in the CDR3. With 1 base removed from V and 5 bases from J, the gap between germline ends came to 20 bases.

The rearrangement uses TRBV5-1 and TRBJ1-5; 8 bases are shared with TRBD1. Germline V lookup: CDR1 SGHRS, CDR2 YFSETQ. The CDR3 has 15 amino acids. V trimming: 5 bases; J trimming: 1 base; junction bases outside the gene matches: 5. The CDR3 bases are TGCGCCAGCAGTCTTCAGGGGGCAAGCAATCAGCCCCAGCATTTT. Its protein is CASSLQGASNQPQHF.

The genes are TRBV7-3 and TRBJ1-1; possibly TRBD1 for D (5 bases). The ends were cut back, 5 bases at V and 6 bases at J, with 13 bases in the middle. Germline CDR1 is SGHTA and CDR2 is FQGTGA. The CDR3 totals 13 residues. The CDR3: CASSPRRDAEAFF. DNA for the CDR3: TGTGCCAGCAGCCCTAGGAGGGACGCTGAAGCTTTCTTT.

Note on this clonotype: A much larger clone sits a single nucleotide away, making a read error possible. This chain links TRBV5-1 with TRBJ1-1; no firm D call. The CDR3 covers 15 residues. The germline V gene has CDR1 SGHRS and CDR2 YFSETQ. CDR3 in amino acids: CASSLENLRDTESFF. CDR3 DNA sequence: TGCGCCAGCAGCTTGGAGAATTTACGTGATACTGAATCTTTCTTT.

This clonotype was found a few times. In DNA, the CDR3 is TGTGCCAGTAGAAAGGGTACTAGCAATCAGCCCCAGCATTTT. It encodes CASRKGTSNQPQHF. The genes are TRBV19 and TRBJ1-5; D remains ambiguous. CDR3 length: 14 residues. Deletions cut 6 bases from V and 0 bases from J, with 9 bases between. Germline V gene data show CDR1 as LNHDA and CDR2 as SQIVND (reference sequence). The full variable domain, with the rest looked up from reference TRBV19 and TRBJ1-5, is DGGITQSPKYLFRKEGQNVTLSCEQNLNHDAMYWYRQDPGQGLRLIYYSQIVNDFQKGDIAEGYSVSREKKESFPLTVTSAQKNPTAFYLCASRKGTSNQPQHFGDGTRLSIL.

The CDR3 coding sequence is TGTGCCAGCAGTTATCAAGGGGTTTATGGCTACACCTTC. Translation gives CASSYQGVYGYTF. The genes are TRBV6-2 or TRBV6-3 and TRBJ1-2; weak D call: TRBD1 (5 bases). Germline V gene data show CDR1 as MNHEY and CDR2 as SVGEGT. This CDR3 comprises 13 residues. Trimming removed 3 bases at V and 5 bases at J, with 10 bases between.

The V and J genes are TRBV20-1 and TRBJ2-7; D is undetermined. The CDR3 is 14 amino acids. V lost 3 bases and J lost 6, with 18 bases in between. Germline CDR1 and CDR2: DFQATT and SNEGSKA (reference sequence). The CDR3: CSARELPGTSEQYF. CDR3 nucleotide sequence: TGCAGTGCTAGGGAACTCCCAGGAACCTCCGAGCAGTACTTC.

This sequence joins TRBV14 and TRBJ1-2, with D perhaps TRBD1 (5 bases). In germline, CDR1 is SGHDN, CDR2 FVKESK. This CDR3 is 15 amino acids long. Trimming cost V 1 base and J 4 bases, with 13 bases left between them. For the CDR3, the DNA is TGTGCCAGCAGCCAAGGTCTGGGGGTGGGCTATGGCTACACCTTC. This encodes CASSQGLGVGYGYTF.

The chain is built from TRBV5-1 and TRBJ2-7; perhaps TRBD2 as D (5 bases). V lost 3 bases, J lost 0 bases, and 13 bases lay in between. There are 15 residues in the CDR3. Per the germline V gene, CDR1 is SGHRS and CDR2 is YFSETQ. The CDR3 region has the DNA TGCGCCAGCAGCTCAAGACTACCCTACTCCTACGAGCAGTACTTC. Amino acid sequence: CASSSRLPYSYEQYF.

This CDR3 reads CSVELVSGELFF. The CDR3 bases are TGCAGTGTTGAGCTGGTCTCCGGGGAGCTGTTTTTT. The J gene is TRBJ2-2, the V gene TRBV20-1; D ambiguous. This CDR3 region has 12 residues. Trimming removed 7 bases from V and 6 bases from J, with 12 bases in between. Germline V gene sequence: CDR1 DFQATT, CDR2 SNEGSKA (reference sequence).

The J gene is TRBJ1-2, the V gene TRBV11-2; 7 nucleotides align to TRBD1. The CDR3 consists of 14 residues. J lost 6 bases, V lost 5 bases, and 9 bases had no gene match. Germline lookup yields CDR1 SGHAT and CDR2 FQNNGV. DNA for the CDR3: TGTGCCAGCAGCGATCCCAGGACAGGCAATGGCTACACCTTC. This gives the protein CASSDPRTGNGYTF.

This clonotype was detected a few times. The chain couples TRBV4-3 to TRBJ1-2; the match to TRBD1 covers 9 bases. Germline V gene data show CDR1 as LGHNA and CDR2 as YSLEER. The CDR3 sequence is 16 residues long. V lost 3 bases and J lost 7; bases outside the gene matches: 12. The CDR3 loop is CASSHRGYTGGRGYTF. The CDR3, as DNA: TGCGCCAGCAGCCACCGCGGGTATACAGGGGGCCGTGGCTACACCTTC.

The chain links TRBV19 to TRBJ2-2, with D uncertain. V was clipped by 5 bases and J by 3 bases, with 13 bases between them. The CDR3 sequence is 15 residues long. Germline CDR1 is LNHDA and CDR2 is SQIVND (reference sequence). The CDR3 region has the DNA TGTGCCAGTAGTCGGGCAGATCGGTACACCGGGGAGCTGTTTTTT. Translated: CASSRADRYTGELFF. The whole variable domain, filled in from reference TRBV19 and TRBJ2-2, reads DGGITQSPKYLFRKEGQNVTLSCEQNLNHDAMYWYRQDPGQGLRLIYYSQIVNDFQKGDIAEGYSVSREKKESFPLTVTSAQKNPTAFYLCASSRADRYTGELFFGEGSRLTVL.

The CDR3 loop is CASSPDRRGTEAFF. The DNA for the CDR3 is TGTGCCAGCTCACCGGACCGACGGGGCACTGAAGCTTTCTTT. The chain employs TRBV18 and TRBJ1-1; no clear D gene. Trimming took off 3 bases at V and 4 bases at J, with 12 bases between the two ends. The CDR3 runs 14 residues. The germline CDR1 and CDR2 sequences are KGHSH and LQKENI.

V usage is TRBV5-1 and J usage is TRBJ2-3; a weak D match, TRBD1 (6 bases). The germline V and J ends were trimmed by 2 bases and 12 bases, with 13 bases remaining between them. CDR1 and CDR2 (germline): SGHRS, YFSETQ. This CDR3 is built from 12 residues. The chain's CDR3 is CASSLQGSTQYF. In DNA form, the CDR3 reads TGCGCCAGCAGCTTACAGGGAAGTACACAGTATTTT.

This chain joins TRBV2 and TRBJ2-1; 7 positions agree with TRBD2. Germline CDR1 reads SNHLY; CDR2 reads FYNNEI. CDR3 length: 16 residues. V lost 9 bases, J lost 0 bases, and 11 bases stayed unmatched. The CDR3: CARTTEGGSSYNEQFF. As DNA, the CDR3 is TGTGCCAGGACGACCGAGGGCGGGAGCTCCTACAATGAGCAGTTCTTC.

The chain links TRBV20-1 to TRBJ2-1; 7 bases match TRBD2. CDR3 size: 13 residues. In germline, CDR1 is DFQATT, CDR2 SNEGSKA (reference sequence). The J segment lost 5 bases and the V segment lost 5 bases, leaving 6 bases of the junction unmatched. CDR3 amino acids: CSAVRDYDNEQFF. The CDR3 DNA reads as TGCAGTGCTGTCCGGGACTATGACAATGAGCAGTTCTTC.

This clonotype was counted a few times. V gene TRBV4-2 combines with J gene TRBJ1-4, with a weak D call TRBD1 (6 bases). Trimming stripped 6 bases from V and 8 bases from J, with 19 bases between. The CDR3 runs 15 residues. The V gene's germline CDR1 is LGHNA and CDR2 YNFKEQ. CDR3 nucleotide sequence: TGTGCCAGCAGTCCCACAGGGAGAGATAGGGAAAAACTGTTTTTT. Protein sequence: CASSPTGRDREKLFF.

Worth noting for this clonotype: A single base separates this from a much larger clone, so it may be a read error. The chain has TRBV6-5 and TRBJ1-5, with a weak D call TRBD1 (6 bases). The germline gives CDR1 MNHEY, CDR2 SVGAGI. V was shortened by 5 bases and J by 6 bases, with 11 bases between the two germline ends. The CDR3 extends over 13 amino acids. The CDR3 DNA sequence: TGTGCCAGCAGTGATACAGGGCTTCAGCCCCAGCATTTT. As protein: CASSDTGLQPQHF.

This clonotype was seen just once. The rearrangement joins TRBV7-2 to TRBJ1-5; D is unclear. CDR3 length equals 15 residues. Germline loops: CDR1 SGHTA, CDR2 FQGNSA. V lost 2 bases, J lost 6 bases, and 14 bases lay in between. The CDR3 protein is CASSLSVSSGQPQHF. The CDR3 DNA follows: TGTGCCAGCAGCTTAAGCGTCTCCTCGGGTCAGCCCCAGCATTTT.

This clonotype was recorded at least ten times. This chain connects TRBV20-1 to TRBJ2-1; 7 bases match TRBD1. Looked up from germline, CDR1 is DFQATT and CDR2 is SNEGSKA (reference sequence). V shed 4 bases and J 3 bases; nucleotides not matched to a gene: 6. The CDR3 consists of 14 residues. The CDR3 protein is CSATGTVLYNEQFF. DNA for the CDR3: TGCAGTGCTACAGGGACAGTTCTCTACAATGAGCAGTTCTTC.

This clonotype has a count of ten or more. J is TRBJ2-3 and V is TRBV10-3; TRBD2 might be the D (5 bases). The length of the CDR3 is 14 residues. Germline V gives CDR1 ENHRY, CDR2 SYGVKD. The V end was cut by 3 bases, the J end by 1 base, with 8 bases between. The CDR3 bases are TGTGCCATCAGTGAACACGGGGGCACAGATACGCAGTATTTT. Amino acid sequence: CAISEHGGTDTQYF.

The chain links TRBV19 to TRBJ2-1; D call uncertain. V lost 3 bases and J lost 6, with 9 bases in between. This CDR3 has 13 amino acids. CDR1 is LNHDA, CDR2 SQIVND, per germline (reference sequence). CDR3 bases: TGTGCCAGTAGTATTGTTGGGCCCAATGAGCAGTTCTTC. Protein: CASSIVGPNEQFF.

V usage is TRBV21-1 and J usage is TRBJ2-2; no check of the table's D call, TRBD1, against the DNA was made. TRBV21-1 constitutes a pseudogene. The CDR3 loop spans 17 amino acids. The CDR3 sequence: CASSKSEDRTNTGELFF. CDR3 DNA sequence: TGTGCCAGCAGCAAAAGTGAGGACAGGACGAACACCGGGGAGCTGTTTTTT.